The 29 T cell receptor beta chains below were found in one sample sequenced in a study of blood T cell repertoires in COVID-19. This table comes from immunoSEQ multiplex PCR, and its TCRdb copy is limited to in-frame clones, with some not included. The sample has about 34,000 clones, approximately 82% seen once. The sequenced sample was peripheral blood. These receptors originate from a man older than 75 with active or convalescent COVID-19.

This chain joins TRBV5-6 and TRBJ2-5; D unresolved. Germline V gene data show CDR1 as SGHDT and CDR2 as YYEEEE. The CDR3 contains 13 residues. Trimming took off 1 base at V and 4 bases at J, with 8 bases between the two ends. The CDR3 loop is CASSLPGPETQYF. The CDR3 DNA reads TGTGCCAGCAGCTTGCCGGGTCCAGAGACCCAGTACTTC. Combining the CDR3 with reference TRBV5-6 and TRBJ2-5 gives the whole variable domain DAGVTQSPTHLIKTRGQQVTLRCSPKSGHDTVSWYQQALGQGPQFIFQYYEEEERQRGNFPDRFSGHQFPNYSSELNVNALLLGDSALYLCASSLPGPETQYFGPGTRLLVL.

This chain joins TRBV4-2 and TRBJ1-1, with D uncertain. From germline, CDR1 is LGHNA and CDR2 YNFKEQ. CDR3 length: 14 amino acids. Deletions cut 2 bases from V and 1 base from J, with 8 bases between. CDR3 in DNA: TGTGCCAGCAGCCAAATCGTCGGGAACACTGAAGCTTTCTTT. Protein: CASSQIVGNTEAFF.

The CDR3 region is CASSHRTSGITDTQYF. The CDR3 nucleotides read TGTGCCAGCAGCCATCGGACTAGCGGGATCACAGATACGCAGTATTTT. The chain uses TRBV5-6 and TRBJ2-3; 12 nucleotides match TRBD2. CDR3 length: 16 amino acids. The V gene end was trimmed by 4 bases and the J gene end by 2 bases; junction bases not matched to a gene: 5. The germline V gene has CDR1 SGHDT and CDR2 YYEEEE.

This chain links TRBV5-4 with TRBJ2-3, with 8 bases identical to TRBD1. Germline-derived CDR1 and CDR2 are SGHNT and YYREEE (reference sequence). V lost 3 bases to trimming and J lost 0 bases; unmatched junction nucleotides: 3. This CDR3 comprises 15 residues. The CDR3 coding sequence is TGTGCCAGCAGCTCGCAGGGGGCTAGCACAGATACGCAGTATTTT. This gives the protein CASSSQGASTDTQYF. Full variable domain (missing parts from reference TRBV5-4 and TRBJ2-3): ETGVTQSPTHLIKTRGQQVTLRCSSQSGHNTVSWYQQALGQGPQFIFQYYREEENGRGNFPPRFSGLQFPNYSSELNVNALELDDSALYLCASSSQGASTDTQYFGPGTRLTVL.

This clone turned up a few times. The V call is TRBV4-2, the J call TRBJ1-2; D is uncertain. The CDR3 runs 12 residues. Germline V lookup: CDR1 LGHNA, CDR2 YNFKEQ. V lost 8 bases and J 4 bases, leaving 11 bases between the germline ends. The CDR3 DNA reads TGTGCCAGCGGAGGGCCCCGCTATGGCTACACCTTC. This sequence encodes CASGGPRYGYTF.

The chain recombines TRBV28 with TRBJ1-6; 9 bases match TRBD1. Germline trimming cut 4 bases from V and 9 bases from J; bases unmatched to any gene: 7. This CDR3 has 15 residues. In germline, CDR1 is MDHEN, CDR2 SYDVKM. This CDR3 is CASSSSGTGSSPLHF. The CDR3, as DNA: TGTGCCAGCAGTTCCTCCGGGACAGGGAGTTCACCCCTCCACTTT. The full variable domain, its missing parts supplied by reference TRBV28 and TRBJ1-6, is DVKVTQSSRYLVKRTGEKVFLECVQDMDHENMFWYRQDPGLGLRLIYFSYDVKMKEKGDIPEGYSVSREKKERFSLILESASTNQTSMYLCASSSSGTGSSPLHFGNGTRLTVT.

This clone came up once. The chain employs TRBV28 and TRBJ1-5, with 11 bases lining up with TRBD1. This CDR3 has 16 amino acids. Germline V gene data show CDR1 as MDHEN and CDR2 as SYDVKM. Trimming took 5 bases from V and 5 from J; bases not matched to a gene: 8. This chain's CDR3 is CASSQPGTGGYQPQHF. For the CDR3, the DNA is TGTGCCAGCAGTCAGCCCGGGACAGGGGGATATCAGCCCCAGCATTTT.

This rearrangement joins TRBV12-3 or TRBV12-4 to TRBJ2-5; TRBD2 matches 7 bases. V lost 8 bases to trimming and J lost 5 bases; unmatched junction nucleotides: 5. The CDR3 covers 12 residues. The CDR3 is CASGGVLETQYF. The CDR3 nucleotides are TGTGCCAGCGGGGGGGTATTGGAGACCCAGTACTTC.

The chain couples TRBV28 to TRBJ2-1, with D perhaps TRBD2 (6 bases). CDR3 length equals 14 residues. Per germline, CDR1 MDHEN and CDR2 SYDVKM. Trimming took 2 bases from V and 5 from J, leaving 10 bases between them. CDR3 sequence: CASSLIERDNEQFF. CDR3 nucleotides: TGTGCCAGCAGTTTAATTGAGCGGGACAATGAGCAGTTCTTC.

The chain couples TRBV14 to TRBJ2-1; D might be TRBD1 (5 bases). The CDR3 has 15 residues. CDR1 is SGHDN and CDR2 is FVKESK in the germline V gene. Trimming shortened V by 2 bases and J by 5 bases, and 13 bases separated the two germline ends. This CDR3 reads CASSQYYDRNNEQFF. In DNA form, the CDR3 reads TGTGCCAGCAGCCAATATTACGACAGAAACAATGAGCAGTTCTTC.

The rearrangement joins TRBV5-1 to TRBJ2-7; 7 nucleotides match TRBD1. CDR1 and CDR2 from the germline V gene are SGHRS and YFSETQ. With 1 base clipped from V and 9 bases from J, the junction kept 10 bases outside the gene matches. The CDR3 is 14 residues long. The CDR3 DNA sequence: TGCGCCAGCAGCTTGACAGGGGCCCCCGAGGGGCAGTACTTC. It specifies CASSLTGAPEGQYF. The full variable domain, completed using reference TRBV5-1 and TRBJ2-7, is KAGVTQTPRYLIKTRGQQVTLSCSPISGHRSVSWYQQTPGQGLQFLFEYFSETQRNKGNFPGRFSGRQFSNSRSEMNVSTLELGDSALYLCASSLTGAPEGQYFGPGTRLTVT.

The chain employs TRBV28 and TRBJ2-3; 9 positions match TRBD2. The V and J ends lost 6 bases and 2 bases, in that order; junction bases with no gene match: 18. This CDR3 has 19 amino acids. Germline-derived CDR1 and CDR2 are MDHEN and SYDVKM. The DNA for the CDR3 is TGTGCCAGCAGCTCAGGAGTCGCGGGGGGGGGAATATACACAGATACGCAGTATTTT. It encodes CASSSGVAGGGIYTDTQYF. The variable domain in full, with the rest retrieved from reference TRBV28 and TRBJ2-3, is DVKVTQSSRYLVKRTGEKVFLECVQDMDHENMFWYRQDPGLGLRLIYFSYDVKMKEKGDIPEGYSVSREKKERFSLILESASTNQTSMYLCASSSGVAGGGIYTDTQYFGPGTRLTVL.

CDR3 region: CASEDREDEQYF. CDR3 sequence (DNA): TGTGCCAGCGAGGACAGGGAGGACGAGCAGTACTTC. The rearrangement uses TRBV28 and TRBJ2-7; 8 bases agree with TRBD1. Trimming at V came to 8 bases and at J to 5 bases, leaving 5 bases not matched to a gene. The CDR3 sequence is 12 residues long. CDR1 is MDHEN, CDR2 SYDVKM, per germline. The complete variable domain, with remaining parts taken from reference TRBV28 and TRBJ2-7, reads DVKVTQSSRYLVKRTGEKVFLECVQDMDHENMFWYRQDPGLGLRLIYFSYDVKMKEKGDIPEGYSVSREKKERFSLILESASTNQTSMYLCASEDREDEQYFGPGTRLTVT.

The chain has TRBV5-5 and TRBJ2-3; D gene uncertain. The CDR3 loop spans 15 amino acids. Germline CDR1 is SGHKS and CDR2 is YYEKEE (reference sequence). V was trimmed by 0 bases and J by 0 bases, leaving 8 bases between them. CDR3 amino acids: CASSLGAPSTDTQYF. CDR3 in DNA: TGTGCCAGCAGCTTGGGGGCCCCTAGCACAGATACGCAGTATTTT.

The chain employs TRBV28 and TRBJ2-1, with TRBD1 as a possible D gene (6 bases). CDR1 is MDHEN and CDR2 is SYDVKM in the germline V gene. Trimming left V 4 bases short and J 3 bases short, with 13 bases between. The CDR3 loop spans 15 amino acids. The CDR3 nucleotides are TGTGCCAGCAGTTCCGCCGGACAGAACTACAATGAGCAGTTCTTC. Translated: CASSSAGQNYNEQFF.

This chain links TRBV3-1 (or the pseudogene TRBV3-2) with TRBJ1-5; TRBD1 agrees at 10 bases. Germline trimming cut 1 base from V and 4 bases from J; bases unmatched to any gene: 1. CDR1 is LGHDT and CDR2 is YNNKEL in the germline V gene (reference sequence). The CDR3 length is 15 residues. CDR3 DNA sequence: TGTGCCAGCAGCCAAGGGGGACAGGGGAATCAGCCCCAGCATTTT. Translation gives CASSQGGQGNQPQHF.

V and J are TRBV4-2 and TRBJ2-3; tentative D call: TRBD2 (6 bases). This CDR3 has 17 amino acids. V dropped 5 bases and J dropped 0 bases, with 18 bases sitting between them. Per the germline V gene, CDR1 is LGHNA and CDR2 is YNFKEQ. The CDR3 here is CASSAYVSSESTDTQYF. The CDR3, as DNA: TGTGCCAGCAGCGCCTATGTCTCTAGCGAAAGCACAGATACGCAGTATTTT.

The V call is TRBV4-2, the J call TRBJ2-3, with TRBD1 identical over 10 bases. The length of the CDR3 is 16 residues. V was pared by 1 base and J by 8 bases, with 9 bases of the junction left unmatched. The germline CDR1 and CDR2 sequences are LGHNA and YNFKEQ. The DNA for the CDR3 is TGTGCCAGCAGCCAAGGGACCGGGACAGGGGTTGGTACGCAGTATTTT. Its translation is CASSQGTGTGVGTQYF.

V and J are TRBV18 and TRBJ1-4, with 8 bases that match TRBD1. Germline CDR1 is KGHSH and CDR2 is LQKENI. The CDR3 length is 16 residues. V shed 5 bases and J 0 bases; nucleotides not matched to a gene: 5. The chain's CDR3 is CASSTTGEATNEKLFF. CDR3 DNA sequence: TGTGCCAGCTCAACGACAGGGGAAGCAACTAATGAAAAACTGTTTTTT.

The chain combines TRBV23-1 with TRBJ2-7, with D perhaps TRBD1 (6 bases). TRBV23-1 is classed as an ORF, of uncertain function. V was shortened by 2 bases and J by 0 bases, with 11 bases between the two germline ends. The CDR3 is 15 residues long. The CDR3 region has the DNA TGCGCCAGCAGTCAACGTCCACAGGGCTCCTACGAGCAGTACTTC. It is translated as CASSQRPQGSYEQYF.

The V call is TRBV5-1, the J call TRBJ2-7; 7 positions agree with TRBD2. The CDR3 extends over 18 amino acids. V was pared by 1 base and J by 0 bases, with 13 bases of the junction left unmatched. From germline, CDR1 is SGHRS and CDR2 YFSETQ. The CDR3 DNA reads TGCGCCAGCAGCTTGACCGCCCGGGCCGGGAGGAGCTCCTACGAGCAGTACTTC. It yields the protein CASSLTARAGRSSYEQYF. Using reference TRBV5-1 and TRBJ2-7 for the parts outside the CDR3, the full variable domain is KAGVTQTPRYLIKTRGQQVTLSCSPISGHRSVSWYQQTPGQGLQFLFEYFSETQRNKGNFPGRFSGRQFSNSRSEMNVSTLELGDSALYLCASSLTARAGRSSYEQYFGPGTRLTVT.

CDR3 DNA: TGTGCCAGCAGCCATCAGGGGAGCTCCTATAATTCACCCCTCCACTTT. Amino acids: CASSHQGSSYNSPLHF. This sequence joins TRBV3-1 (or the pseudogene TRBV3-2) and TRBJ1-6; a weak D match, TRBD1 (6 bases). The CDR3 covers 16 residues. The V end was cut by 3 bases, the J end by 0 bases, with 9 bases between. CDR1 is LGHDT, CDR2 YNNKEL, per germline (reference sequence).

This clone has more than one count but fewer than ten. The V call is TRBV5-6, the J call TRBJ2-1; 10 nucleotides agree with TRBD2. The trim removed 2 bases at V and 10 bases at J, leaving 9 bases unmatched. This CDR3 is 15 amino acids long. CDR1 is SGHDT and CDR2 is YYEEEE in the germline V gene. The CDR3 sequence is CASSFGAGGFEEQFF. The DNA of the CDR3 is TGTGCCAGCAGCTTTGGAGCGGGAGGGTTCGAGGAGCAGTTCTTC.

This clone has a single count. This chain uses TRBV20-1 with TRBJ1-2; TRBD1 might be the D (6 bases). Trimming removed 3 bases from V and 7 bases from J, with 15 bases in between. The CDR3 sequence is 13 residues long. CDR1 DFQATT and CDR2 SNEGSKA come from the germline V gene (reference sequence). The CDR3 spells CSASGGPGGGYTF. CDR3 in DNA: TGCAGTGCTAGTGGGGGCCCCGGGGGTGGCTACACCTTC.

V is TRBV7-2 and J is TRBJ2-5; 8 positions agree with TRBD2. CDR1 SGHTA and CDR2 FQGNSA come from the germline V gene. The CDR3 length is 14 residues. V shed 2 bases and J 5 bases; nucleotides not matched to a gene: 4. Here the CDR3 reads CASSLMSSGETQYF. CDR3 nucleotide sequence: TGTGCCAGCAGCTTAATGTCTAGCGGGGAGACCCAGTACTTC.

The chain is built from TRBV5-1 and TRBJ1-5, with D perhaps TRBD1 (6 bases). The DNA matches TRBJ2-3 better at its end, which makes the J call doubtful. This CDR3 is built from 13 residues. The V gene's germline CDR1 is SGHRS and CDR2 YFSETQ. CDR3 nucleotide sequence: TGCGCCAGCAGCTTGGAACCTTCCGGGACACAGTATTTT. It codes for CASSLEPSGTQYF.

This clone occurred once. The gene calls are TRBV4-2 and TRBJ2-1, with 10 bases that match TRBD1. J was trimmed by 4 bases and V by 4 bases; bases with no gene match: 10. Germline V gene sequence: CDR1 LGHNA, CDR2 YNFKEQ. The CDR3 runs 17 residues. The CDR3 protein is CASSPYQDRGRYNEQFF. Written as DNA, the CDR3 is TGTGCCAGCAGCCCATATCAAGACAGGGGGCGGTACAATGAGCAGTTCTTC.

This clone was seen a handful of times. The chain joins TRBV4-2 to TRBJ2-3, with a tentative D call TRBD2 (7 bases). Germline CDR1 and CDR2: LGHNA and YNFKEQ. The length of the CDR3 is 18 residues. V lost 4 bases, J lost 4 bases, and 24 bases lay in between. CDR3 protein: CASSRTPSGGALSDTQYF. CDR3 nucleotides: TGTGCCAGCAGCCGCACACCAAGTGGGGGGGCGCTTTCAGATACGCAGTATTTT.

The J gene is TRBJ2-1, the V gene TRBV10-3, with TRBD1 as a possible D gene (6 bases). Trimming cost V 6 bases and J 5 bases, with 14 bases left between them. CDR1 and CDR2 (germline): ENHRY, SYGVKD. This CDR3 contains 14 residues. In DNA form, the CDR3 reads TGTGCCATCAGAGAGACGGCAGGGGACAATGAGCAGTTCTTC. Translation gives CAIRETAGDNEQFF.